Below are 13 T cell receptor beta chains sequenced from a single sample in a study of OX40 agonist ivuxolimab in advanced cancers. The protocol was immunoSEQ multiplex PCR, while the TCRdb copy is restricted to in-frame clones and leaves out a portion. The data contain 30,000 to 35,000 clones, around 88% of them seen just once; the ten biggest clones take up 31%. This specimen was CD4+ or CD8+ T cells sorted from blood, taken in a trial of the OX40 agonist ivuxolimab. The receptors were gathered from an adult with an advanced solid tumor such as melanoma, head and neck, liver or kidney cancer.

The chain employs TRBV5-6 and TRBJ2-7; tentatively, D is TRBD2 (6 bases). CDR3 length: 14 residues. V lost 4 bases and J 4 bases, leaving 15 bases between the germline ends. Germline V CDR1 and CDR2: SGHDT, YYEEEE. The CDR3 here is CASSTGTGLYEQYF. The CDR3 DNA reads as TGTGCCAGCAGCACCGGGACTGGGCTTTACGAGCAGTACTTC.

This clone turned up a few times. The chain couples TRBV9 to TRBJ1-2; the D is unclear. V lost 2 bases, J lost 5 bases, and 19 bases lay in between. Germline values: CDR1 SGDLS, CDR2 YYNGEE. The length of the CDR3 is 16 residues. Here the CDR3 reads CASSVGGLHSVYGYTF. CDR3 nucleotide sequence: TGTGCCAGCAGCGTCGGAGGGTTACACTCGGTATATGGCTACACCTTC.

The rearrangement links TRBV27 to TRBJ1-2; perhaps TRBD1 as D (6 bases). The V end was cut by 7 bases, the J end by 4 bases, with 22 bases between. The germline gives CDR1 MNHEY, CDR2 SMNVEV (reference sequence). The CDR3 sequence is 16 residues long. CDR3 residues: CASTSLGGLQAYGYTF. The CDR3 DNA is TGTGCCAGCACCTCCTTGGGGGGGCTCCAAGCCTATGGCTACACCTTC.

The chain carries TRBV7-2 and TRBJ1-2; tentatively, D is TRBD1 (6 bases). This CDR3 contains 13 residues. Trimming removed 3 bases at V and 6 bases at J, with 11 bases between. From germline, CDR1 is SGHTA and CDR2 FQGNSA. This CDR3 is CASSLSGVDGYTF. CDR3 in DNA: TGTGCCAGCAGCTTGTCAGGGGTGGATGGCTACACCTTC.

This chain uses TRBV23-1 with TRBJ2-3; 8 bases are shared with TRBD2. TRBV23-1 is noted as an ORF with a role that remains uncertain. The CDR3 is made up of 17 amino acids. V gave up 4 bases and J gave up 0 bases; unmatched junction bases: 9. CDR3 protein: CASSRFRERESTDTQYF. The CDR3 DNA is TGCGCCAGCAGTCGCTTCAGGGAGCGGGAGAGCACAGATACGCAGTATTTT.

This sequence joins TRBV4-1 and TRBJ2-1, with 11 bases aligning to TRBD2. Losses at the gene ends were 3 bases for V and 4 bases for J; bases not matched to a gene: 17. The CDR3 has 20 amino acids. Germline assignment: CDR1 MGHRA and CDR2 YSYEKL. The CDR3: CASSHPPTSGSGPYYNEQFF. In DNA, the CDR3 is TGCGCCAGCAGCCACCCCCCTACTAGCGGGAGTGGCCCTTATTACAATGAGCAGTTCTTC.

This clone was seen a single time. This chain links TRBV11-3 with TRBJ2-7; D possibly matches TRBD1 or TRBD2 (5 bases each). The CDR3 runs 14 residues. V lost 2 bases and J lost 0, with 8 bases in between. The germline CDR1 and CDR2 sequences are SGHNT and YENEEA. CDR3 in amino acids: CASSLWGSSYEQYF. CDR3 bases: TGTGCCAGCAGCTTATGGGGGAGCTCCTACGAGCAGTACTTC.

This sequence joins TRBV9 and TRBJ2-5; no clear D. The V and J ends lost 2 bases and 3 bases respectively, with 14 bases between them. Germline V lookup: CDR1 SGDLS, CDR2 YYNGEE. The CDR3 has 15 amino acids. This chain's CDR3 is CASSVSGTGKETQYF. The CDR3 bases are TGTGCCAGCAGCGTCAGTGGAACCGGCAAAGAGACCCAGTACTTC.

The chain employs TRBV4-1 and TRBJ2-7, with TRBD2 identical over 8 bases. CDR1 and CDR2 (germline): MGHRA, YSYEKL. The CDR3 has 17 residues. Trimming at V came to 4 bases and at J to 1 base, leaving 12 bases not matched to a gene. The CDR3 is CASSPAGGSGISYEQYF. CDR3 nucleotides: TGCGCCAGCAGCCCCGCCGGTGGTAGCGGGATTTCCTACGAGCAGTACTTC.

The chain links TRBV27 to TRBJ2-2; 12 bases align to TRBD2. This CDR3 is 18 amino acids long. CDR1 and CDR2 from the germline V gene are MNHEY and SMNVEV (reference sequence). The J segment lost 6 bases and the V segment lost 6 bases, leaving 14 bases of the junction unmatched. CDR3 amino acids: CASSGSAGSSGRAGELFF. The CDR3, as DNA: TGTGCCAGCAGCGGTAGTGCGGGGTCTAGCGGGAGGGCCGGGGAGCTGTTTTTT.

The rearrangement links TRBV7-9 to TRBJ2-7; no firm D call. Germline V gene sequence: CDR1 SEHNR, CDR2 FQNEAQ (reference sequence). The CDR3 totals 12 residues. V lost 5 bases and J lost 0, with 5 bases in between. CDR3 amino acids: CASSQSSYEQYF. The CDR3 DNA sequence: TGTGCCAGCAGCCAGAGCTCCTACGAGCAGTACTTC.

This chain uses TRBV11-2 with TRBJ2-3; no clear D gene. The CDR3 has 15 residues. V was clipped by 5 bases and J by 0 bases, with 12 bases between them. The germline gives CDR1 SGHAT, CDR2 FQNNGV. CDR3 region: CASSPHRVSTDTQYF. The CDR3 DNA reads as TGTGCCAGCAGCCCCCACCGGGTTAGCACAGATACGCAGTATTTT.

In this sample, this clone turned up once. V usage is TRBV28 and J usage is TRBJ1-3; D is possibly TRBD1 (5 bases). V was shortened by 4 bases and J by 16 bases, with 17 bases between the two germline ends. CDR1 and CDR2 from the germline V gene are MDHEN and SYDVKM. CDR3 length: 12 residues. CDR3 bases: TGTGCCAGCAGTTCAAAAGAGGGGTATAGGTATTTT. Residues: CASSSKEGYRYF.